Listed below are T cell receptor beta chains from one sample, sequenced in a study of response to subunit inactivated influenza vaccine. TCRdb passed the RT-PCR reads through MiXCR, listing each CDR3 protein once. The data hold 200,000 to 300,000 distinct CDR3 sequences, with 12% observed a single time. This material consisted of non-naive T cells sorted from PBMCs, taken 14 to 15 days before vaccination. The origin of the receptors is a man aged 45-60 years who received an inactivated influenza vaccine. CDR3s include the opening cysteine and the closing phenylalanine or tryptophan. The order of the fields is clone size, J gene, V gene, D gene, CDR3 DNA, CDR3 protein. D genes are given only for firm matches. Clone sizes are given selectively: once, few, many, or a class where the clone is expanded.

>-|TRBJ2-6|TRBV6-4|-
TGTGCCAGCAGTAATCTTAGGGGCGCTGGGGCCAACGTCCTGACTTTC
CASSNLRGAGANVLTF
>few|TRBJ2-4|TRBV20-1|-
TGCAGTGCCAAAGGGGTACGGAGCCTAGCCAAAAACATTCAGTACTTC
CSAKGVRSLAKNIQYF
>-|TRBJ2-7|TRBV5-5|-
TGTGCCAGCAGCCCCGGGCCCGGATTCCCGCAGTACTTC
CASSPGPGFPQYF
>many|TRBJ2-7|TRBV20-1|-
TGCAGTGACCTGAAACTAGATACGGGGAGCTCCTACGAGCAGTACTTC
CSDLKLDTGSSYEQYF
>many|TRBJ1-1|TRBV29-1|TRBD1
TGCAGCGTCCGTACAGGGGGCAGGGGCACTGAAGCTTTCTTT
CSVRTGGRGTEAFF
>few|TRBJ1-1|TRBV5-5|-
TGTGCCAGCAGCTTGGAGGGCTTCACTGAAGCTTTCTTT
CASSLEGFTEAFF
>many|TRBJ2-3|TRBV28|-
TGTGCCAGCAGTCTAGCCAGACATCCAGATACGCAGTATTTT
CASSLARHPDTQYF
>few|TRBJ2-7|TRBV7-6|-
TGTGCCAGCAGCTTAGGGGTAGTTTCCAACGAGCAGTACTTC
CASSLGVVSNEQYF
>-|TRBJ2-1|TRBV2|-
TGTGCCAGCACTCTTAACATAGGGACCAATGAGCAGTTCTTC
CASTLNIGTNEQFF
>-|TRBJ1-3|TRBV11-2|-
TGTGCCAGCAGCTTCGACAGCTCTGGAAACACCATATATTTT
CASSFDSSGNTIYF
>many|TRBJ2-1|TRBV6-5|-
TGTGCCAGCAGTTACTCCGGGCTGGGGGTAGCGGATTACAATGAGCAGTTCTTC
CASSYSGLGVADYNEQFF